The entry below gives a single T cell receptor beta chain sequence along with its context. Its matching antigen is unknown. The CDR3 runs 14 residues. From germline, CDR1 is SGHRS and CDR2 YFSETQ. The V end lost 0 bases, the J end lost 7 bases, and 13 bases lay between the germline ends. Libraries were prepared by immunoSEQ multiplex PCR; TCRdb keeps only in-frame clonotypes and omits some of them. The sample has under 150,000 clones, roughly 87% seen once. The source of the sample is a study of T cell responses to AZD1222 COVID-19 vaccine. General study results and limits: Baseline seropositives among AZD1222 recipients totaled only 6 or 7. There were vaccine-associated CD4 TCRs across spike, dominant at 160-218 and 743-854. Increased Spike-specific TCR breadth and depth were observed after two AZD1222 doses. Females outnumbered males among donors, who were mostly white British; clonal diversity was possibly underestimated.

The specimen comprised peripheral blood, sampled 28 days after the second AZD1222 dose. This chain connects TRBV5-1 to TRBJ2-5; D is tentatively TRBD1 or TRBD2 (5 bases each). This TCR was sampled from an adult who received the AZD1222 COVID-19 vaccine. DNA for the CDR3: TGCGCCAGCAGCTTGGGGCAGGGAGACGGGACCCAGTACTTC. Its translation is CASSLGQGDGTQYF. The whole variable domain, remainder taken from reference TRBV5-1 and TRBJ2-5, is KAGVTQTPRYLIKTRGQQVTLSCSPISGHRSVSWYQQTPGQGLQFLFEYFSETQRNKGNFPGRFSGRQFSNSRSEMNVSTLELGDSALYLCASSLGQGDGTQYFGPGTRLLVL.